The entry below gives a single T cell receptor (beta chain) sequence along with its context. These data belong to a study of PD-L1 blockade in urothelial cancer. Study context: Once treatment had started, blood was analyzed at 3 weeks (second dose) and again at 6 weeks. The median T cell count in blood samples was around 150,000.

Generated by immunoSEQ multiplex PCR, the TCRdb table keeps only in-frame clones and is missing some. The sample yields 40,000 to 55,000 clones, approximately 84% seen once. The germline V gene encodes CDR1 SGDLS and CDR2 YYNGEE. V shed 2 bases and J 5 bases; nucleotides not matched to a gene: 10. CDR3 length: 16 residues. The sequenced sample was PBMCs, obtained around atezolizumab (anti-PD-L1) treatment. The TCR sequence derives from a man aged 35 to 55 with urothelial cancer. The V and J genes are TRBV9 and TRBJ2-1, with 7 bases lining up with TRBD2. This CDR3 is CASSVASGEPNNEQFF. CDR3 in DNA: TGTGCCAGCAGCGTTGCTAGCGGAGAACCAAACAATGAGCAGTTCTTC.